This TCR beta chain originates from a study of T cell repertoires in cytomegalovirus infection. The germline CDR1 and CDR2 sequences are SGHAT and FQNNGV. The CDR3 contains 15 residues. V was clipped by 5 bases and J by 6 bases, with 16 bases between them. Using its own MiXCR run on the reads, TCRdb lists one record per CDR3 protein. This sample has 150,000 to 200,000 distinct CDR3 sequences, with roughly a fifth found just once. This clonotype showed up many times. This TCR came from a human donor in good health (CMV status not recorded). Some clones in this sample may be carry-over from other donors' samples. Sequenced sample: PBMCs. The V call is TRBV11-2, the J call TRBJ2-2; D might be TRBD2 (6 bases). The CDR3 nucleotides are TGTGCCAGCAGCCCCCTTTGGGGAGGCGCCGGGGAGCTGTTTTTT. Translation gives CASSPLWGGAGELFF.